This TCR beta chain was obtained from a study of T-cell memory formation after mild COVID-19. Background on the study: The two donors had largely donor-specific TCR clusters.

Study results and limitations: Pre-infection memory held some responding clones, suggesting pre-existing cross-reactive T cells responded. Among clones contracting day 15 to 85, CD4/CD8 was balanced, whereas later expanders leaned CD4+.

The TCR alpha and TCR beta cDNA libraries, bearing sample barcodes and UMIs, were generated by 5'RACE using constant-segment primers. In TCRdb, the 5' RACE reads were re-called with MiXCR into one record per CDR3 protein. The sample lists over 300,000 distinct CDR3 sequences, 20% to 25% seen once, with 20% to 25% in the top ten. V trimming: 4 bases; J trimming: 5 bases; junction bases outside the gene matches: 14. The CDR3 runs 16 residues. Germline V gives CDR1 SGHRS, CDR2 YFSETQ. Comments on this clonotype: As yet, its antigen is unknown.

Sequencing was performed on PBMCs or a T cell subset sorted from them (not recorded which). This chain links TRBV5-1 with TRBJ2-5; the match to TRBD2 covers 7 bases. The clonotype comes from a man younger than 30 who had mild COVID-19 (a few samples of this study predate the infection). Cell type and time point are not known. For the CDR3, the DNA is TGCGCCAGCAGCCCGCCGGGACTACCCACGGGGGAGACCCAGTACTTC. It yields the protein CASSPPGLPTGETQYF.